Below, 5 T cell receptor beta chains from the same sample are listed, as sequenced in a study of T cells in Graves' hyperthyroidism and ophthalmopathy. Authors of the study amplified TCR beta CDR3 regions from RNA transcripts. An initial round of RT-PCR targeting the TCR CDR3 relied on the HTBI primer set. TCRdb redid the calling of the multiplex PCR reads with MiXCR, one entry per CDR3 protein. Of approximately 400,000 distinct CDR3 sequences in the sample, 15% to 17% are singletons; the top ten hold around 30%. The sequenced sample was blood. The receptors were gathered from a young woman with Graves' hyperthyroidism that later progressed to Graves' ophthalmopathy.

This clonotype was counted at least ten times. The chain employs TRBV5-1 and TRBJ2-1; the D call may be TRBD1 or TRBD2 (5 bases each). The length of the CDR3 is 14 residues. The V gene lost 7 bases and the J gene lost 3 bases, with 14 bases spanning the gap. Germline V lookup: CDR1 SGHRS, CDR2 YFSETQ. CDR3 nucleotides: TGCGCCAGCGGATCCGGGGCAGACTACAATGAGCAGTTCTTC. Translating it yields CASGSGADYNEQFF. Variable domain in full (rest from reference TRBV5-1 and TRBJ2-1): KAGVTQTPRYLIKTRGQQVTLSCSPISGHRSVSWYQQTPGQGLQFLFEYFSETQRNKGNFPGRFSGRQFSNSRSEMNVSTLELGDSALYLCASGSGADYNEQFFGPGTRLTVL.

At least ten counts were recorded for this clonotype. This chain links TRBV7-2 with TRBJ2-5, with 9 bases that match TRBD1. Germline CDR1 is SGHTA and CDR2 is FQGNSA. The CDR3 has 15 residues. V gave up 5 bases and J gave up 5 bases; unmatched junction bases: 9. The CDR3 sequence is CASSPHRGLGETQYF. The CDR3, as DNA: TGTGCCAGCAGCCCCCACAGGGGGCTGGGGGAGACCCAGTACTTC. Combining the CDR3 with reference TRBV7-2 and TRBJ2-5 gives the whole variable domain GAGVSQSPSNKVTEKGKDVELRCDPISGHTALYWYRQSLGQGLEFLIYFQGNSAPDKSGLPSDRFSAERTGGSVSTLTIQRTQQEDSAVYLCASSPHRGLGETQYFGPGTRLLVL.

About this clonotype: Given a much more abundant clone one base away, this may be a read error. The J gene is TRBJ2-1, the V gene TRBV30; D call uncertain. CDR1 and CDR2 from the germline V gene are GTSNPN and SVGIG (reference sequence). The CDR3 is made up of 11 amino acids. The V end was cut by 1 base, the J end by 11 bases, with 9 bases between. In nucleotides, the CDR3 is TGTGCCTGGAGTGAGCTGCTGCAGCAGTTCTTC. Encoded protein: CAWSELLQQFF.

Many counts were recorded for this clonotype. This chain uses TRBV2 with TRBJ2-3, with D possibly being TRBD2 (7 bases). The CDR3 totals 15 residues. V was trimmed by 2 bases and J by 3 bases, leaving 12 bases between them. CDR1 SNHLY and CDR2 FYNNEI come from the germline V gene. CDR3 region: CASSERGGGTDTQYF. CDR3 bases: TGTGCCAGCAGTGAAAGGGGAGGGGGAACAGATACGCAGTATTTT. The variable domain in full, with the rest retrieved from reference TRBV2 and TRBJ2-3, is EPEVTQTPSHQVTQMGQEVILRCVPISNHLYFYWYRQILGQKVEFLVSFYNNEISEKSEIFDDQFSVERPDGSNFTLKIRSTKLEDSAMYFCASSERGGGTDTQYFGPGTRLTVL.

This clonotype was found many times. The rearrangement links TRBV2 to TRBJ1-2, with a possible D match to TRBD1 (6 bases). The CDR3 length is 13 residues. Per the germline V gene, CDR1 is SNHLY and CDR2 is FYNNEI. Between the trimmed V and J ends, which lost 4 bases and 8 bases, there was a span of 14 bases. For the CDR3, the DNA is TGTGCCAGCAGTGTGGGGGGGCCAGAAGGCTACACCTTC. It yields the protein CASSVGGPEGYTF. Supplemented by reference TRBV2 and TRBJ1-2, the full variable domain reads EPEVTQTPSHQVTQMGQEVILRCVPISNHLYFYWYRQILGQKVEFLVSFYNNEISEKSEIFDDQFSVERPDGSNFTLKIRSTKLEDSAMYFCASSVGGPEGYTFGSGTRLTVV.